These 8 T cell receptor beta chains were sequenced from one sample in a study of molecular identifiers for immune sequencing clone quantification. Using its own MiXCR run on the PCR reads, TCRdb lists one record per CDR3 protein. The table records some 590,000 distinct CDR3 sequences, 25% of them present only once. Sequencing was carried out using naive CD8+ T cells from blood, with Jurkat cell RNA spiked in. The subset: FACS-sorted CD8+CD4-CCR7+CD45RA+ naive T cells. Every receptor here comes from a human donor in good health. Some libraries in this study had Jurkat cell RNA spiked in.

As concerns this clonotype: At one boundary the junction diverges from the germline segment, which might be a read error. CDR3 loop: CASSQGLGQEPQYF. Here the CDR3 DNA reads TGCGCCAGCAGCCAGGGACTGGGCCAAGAGCCCCAGTACTTC. The rearrangement links TRBV4-3 to TRBJ2-5; D is perhaps TRBD2 (6 bases). The CDR3 length is 14 residues. The V gene's germline CDR1 is LGHNA and CDR2 YSLEER.

This clonotype was observed at least ten times. The CDR3 nucleotides are TGTGCCAGCAGTTCCACTCCTATTAGCCCCTACGAGCAGTACTTC. It encodes CASSSTPISPYEQYF. The J gene is TRBJ2-7, the V gene TRBV28; D is unclear. The V end lost 4 bases, the J end lost 2 bases, and 15 bases lay between the germline ends. The CDR3 is 15 residues long. Germline CDR1 reads MDHEN; CDR2 reads SYDVKM.

This clonotype was counted ten times or more. CDR3 DNA: TGCGCCAGCAGCTTGTTACCAGGGGGGGCGAACACCGGGGAGCTGTTTTTT. Translated, it gives CASSLLPGGANTGELFF. This chain joins TRBV5-1 and TRBJ2-2; D possibly uses TRBD1 or TRBD2 (7 bases each). With 1 base removed from V and 0 bases from J, the gap between germline ends came to 13 bases. The germline V gene has CDR1 SGHRS and CDR2 YFSETQ. The CDR3 spans 17 residues.

This clonotype was detected only a few times. This chain connects TRBV20-1 to TRBJ1-6; 7 nucleotides align to TRBD1. In germline, CDR1 is DFQATT, CDR2 SNEGSKA (reference sequence). This CDR3 has 17 amino acids. The ends lost 3 bases at V and 2 bases at J; junction bases unmatched: 10. CDR3: CSASTGDPLTYNSPLHF. The CDR3 nucleotides read TGCAGTGCTAGTACAGGGGACCCATTAACCTATAATTCACCCCTCCACTTT.

A note on this clonotype: A read error may be the cause here, since a much bigger clone is one base away. The V and J genes are TRBV27 and TRBJ1-1, with D unclear. Trimming cost V 3 bases and J 5 bases, with 16 bases left between them. Germline CDR1 and CDR2: MNHEY and SMNVEV (reference sequence). This CDR3 is built from 15 residues. The CDR3 region has the DNA TGTGCCAGCAGTTTTCAGGCTAGGATTAGAACTGAAGCTTTCTTT. Translating it yields CASSFQARIRTEAFF.

About this clonotype: A much larger clone sits a single nucleotide away, making a read error possible. V and J are TRBV5-3 and TRBJ2-3; 8 bases are shared with TRBD2. TRBV5-3 is an open reading frame whose function is uncertain. The CDR3 has 15 amino acids. Losses at the gene ends were 8 bases for V and 6 bases for J; bases not matched to a gene: 14. CDR3 DNA: TGTGCCAGCGGCTCAAGCGGGAGTATAACGGATACGCAGTATTTT. Translation gives CASGSSGSITDTQYF.

The chain carries TRBV28 and TRBJ1-5, with D perhaps matching TRBD1 (6 bases). V lost 8 bases, J lost 6 bases, and 14 bases lay in between. The CDR3 loop spans 13 amino acids. Per germline, CDR1 MDHEN and CDR2 SYDVKM. DNA of the CDR3: TGTGCCAGCGGTGATCAGGGGCGTCAGCCCCAGCATTTT. This gives the protein CASGDQGRQPQHF.

With respect to this clonotype: One end of the junction varies from germline; a read error may be responsible. The V call is TRBV6-5, the J call TRBJ1-4, with 7 positions matching TRBD1. Germline lookup yields CDR1 MNHEY and CDR2 SVGAGI. The CDR3 contains 14 residues. The CDR3 sequence is CANSYRGKNEKLFF. The DNA of the CDR3 is TGTGCCAACAGTTACAGGGGCAAGAATGAAAAACTGTTTTTT.